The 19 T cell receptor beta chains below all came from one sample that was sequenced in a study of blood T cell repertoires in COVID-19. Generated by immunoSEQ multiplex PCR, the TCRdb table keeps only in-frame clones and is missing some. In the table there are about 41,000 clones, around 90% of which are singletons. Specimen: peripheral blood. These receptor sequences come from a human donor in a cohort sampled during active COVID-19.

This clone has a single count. CDR3 amino acids: CASSEHSGSTDTQYF. CDR3 DNA sequence: TGTGCCAGCAGTGAGCATAGCGGGAGCACAGATACGCAGTATTTT. The chain has TRBV2 and TRBJ2-3; 7 bases agree with TRBD2. CDR3 length: 15 residues. The trim removed 3 bases at V and 0 bases at J, leaving 3 bases unmatched. Germline CDR1 SNHLY, CDR2 FYNNEI. The complete variable domain, with remaining parts taken from reference TRBV2 and TRBJ2-3, reads EPEVTQTPSHQVTQMGQEVILRCVPISNHLYFYWYRQILGQKVEFLVSFYNNEISEKSEIFDDQFSVERPDGSNFTLKIRSTKLEDSAMYFCASSEHSGSTDTQYFGPGTRLTVL.

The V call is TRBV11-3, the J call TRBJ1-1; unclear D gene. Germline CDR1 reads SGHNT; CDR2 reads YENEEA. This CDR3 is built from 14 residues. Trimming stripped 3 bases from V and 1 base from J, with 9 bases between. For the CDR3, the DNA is TGTGCCAGCAGCTTCGGGAACAGGAACACTGAAGCTTTCTTT. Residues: CASSFGNRNTEAFF. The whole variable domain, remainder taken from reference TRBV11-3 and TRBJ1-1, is EAGVVQSPRYKIIEKKQPVAFWCNPISGHNTLYWYLQNLGQGPELLIRYENEEAVDDSQLPKDRFSAERLKGVDSTLKIQPAELGDSAVYLCASSFGNRNTEAFFGQGTRLTVV.

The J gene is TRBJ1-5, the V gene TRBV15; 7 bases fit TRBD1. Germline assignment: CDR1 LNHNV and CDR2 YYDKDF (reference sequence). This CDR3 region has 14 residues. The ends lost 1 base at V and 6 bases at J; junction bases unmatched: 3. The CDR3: CATSRGGGRQPQHF. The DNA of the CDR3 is TGTGCCACCAGCAGAGGAGGGGGCCGTCAGCCCCAGCATTTT. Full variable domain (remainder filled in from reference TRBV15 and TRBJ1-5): DAMVIQNPRYQVTQFGKPVTLSCSQTLNHNVMYWYQQKSSQAPKLLFHYYDKDFNNEADTPDNFQSRRPNTSFCFLDIRSPGLGDTAMYLCATSRGGGRQPQHFGDGTRLSIL.

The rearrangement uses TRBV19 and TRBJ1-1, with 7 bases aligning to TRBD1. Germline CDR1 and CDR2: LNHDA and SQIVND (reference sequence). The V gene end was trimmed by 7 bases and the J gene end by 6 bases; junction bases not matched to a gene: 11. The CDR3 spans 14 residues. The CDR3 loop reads CASTTTGMGAEAFF. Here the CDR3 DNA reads TGTGCCAGTACCACGACAGGGATGGGAGCTGAAGCTTTCTTT.

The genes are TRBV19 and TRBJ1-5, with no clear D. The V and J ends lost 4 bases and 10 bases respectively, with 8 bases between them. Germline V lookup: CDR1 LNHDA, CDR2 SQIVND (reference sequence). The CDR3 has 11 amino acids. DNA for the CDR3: TGTGCCAGTAGTAATCCGGGACCCCAGCATTTT. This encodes CASSNPGPQHF. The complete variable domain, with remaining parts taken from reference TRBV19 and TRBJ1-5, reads DGGITQSPKYLFRKEGQNVTLSCEQNLNHDAMYWYRQDPGQGLRLIYYSQIVNDFQKGDIAEGYSVSREKKESFPLTVTSAQKNPTAFYLCASSNPGPQHFGDGTRLSIL.

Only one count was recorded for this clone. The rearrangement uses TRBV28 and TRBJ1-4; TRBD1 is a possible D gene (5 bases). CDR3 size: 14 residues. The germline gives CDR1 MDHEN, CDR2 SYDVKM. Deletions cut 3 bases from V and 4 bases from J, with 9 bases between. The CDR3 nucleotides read TGTGCCAGCAGTTTGGGAGGGGTTAATGAAAAACTGTTTTTT. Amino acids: CASSLGGVNEKLFF. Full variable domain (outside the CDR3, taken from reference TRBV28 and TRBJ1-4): DVKVTQSSRYLVKRTGEKVFLECVQDMDHENMFWYRQDPGLGLRLIYFSYDVKMKEKGDIPEGYSVSREKKERFSLILESASTNQTSMYLCASSLGGVNEKLFFGSGTQLSVL.

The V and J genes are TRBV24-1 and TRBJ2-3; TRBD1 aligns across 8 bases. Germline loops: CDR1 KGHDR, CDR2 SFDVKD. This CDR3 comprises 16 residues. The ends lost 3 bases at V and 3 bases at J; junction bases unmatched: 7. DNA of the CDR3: TGTGCCACCAGTGATCCAGGGGGCGACATAACAGATACGCAGTATTTT. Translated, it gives CATSDPGGDITDTQYF.

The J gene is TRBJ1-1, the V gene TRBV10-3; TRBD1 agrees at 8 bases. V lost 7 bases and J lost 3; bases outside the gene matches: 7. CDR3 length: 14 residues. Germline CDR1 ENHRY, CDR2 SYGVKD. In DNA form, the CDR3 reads TGTGCCATCACCCCAACAGGGGGGGACACTGAAGCTTTCTTT. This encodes CAITPTGGDTEAFF.

Here the CDR3 DNA reads TGTGCCAGCAGCCCCTCCCGGGAGGGAACAGATACGCAGTATTTT. Residues: CASSPSREGTDTQYF. V usage is TRBV28 and J usage is TRBJ2-3; 8 positions match TRBD2. The CDR3 spans 15 residues. The V segment lost 6 bases and the J segment 3 bases; nucleotides outside the gene matches: 8. Germline V gives CDR1 MDHEN, CDR2 SYDVKM.

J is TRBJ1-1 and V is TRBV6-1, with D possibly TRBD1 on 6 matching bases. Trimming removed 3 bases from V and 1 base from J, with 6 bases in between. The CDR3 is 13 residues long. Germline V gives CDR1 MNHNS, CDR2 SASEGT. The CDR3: CASSEDRNTEAFF. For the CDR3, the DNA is TGTGCCAGCAGTGAGGACAGGAACACTGAAGCTTTCTTT.

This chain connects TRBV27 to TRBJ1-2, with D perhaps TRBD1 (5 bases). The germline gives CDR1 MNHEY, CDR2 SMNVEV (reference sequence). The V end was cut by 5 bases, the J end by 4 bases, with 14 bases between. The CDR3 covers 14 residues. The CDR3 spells CASSPDRLLYGYTF. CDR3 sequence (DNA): TGTGCCAGCAGTCCCGACAGACTCCTCTATGGCTACACCTTC.

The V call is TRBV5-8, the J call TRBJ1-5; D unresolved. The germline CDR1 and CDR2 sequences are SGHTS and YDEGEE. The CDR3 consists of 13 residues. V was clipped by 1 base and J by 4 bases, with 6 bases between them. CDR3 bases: TGTGCCAGCAGCTTGACGGGAAATCAGCCCCAGCATTTT. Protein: CASSLTGNQPQHF.

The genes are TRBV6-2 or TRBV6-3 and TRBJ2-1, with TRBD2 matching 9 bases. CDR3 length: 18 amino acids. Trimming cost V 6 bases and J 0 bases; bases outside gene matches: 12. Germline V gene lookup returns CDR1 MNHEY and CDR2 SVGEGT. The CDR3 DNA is TGTGCCAGCAGCCCCGCGCTAGCGGGACCCCCCTCCTACAATGAGCAGTTCTTC. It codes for CASSPALAGPPSYNEQFF.

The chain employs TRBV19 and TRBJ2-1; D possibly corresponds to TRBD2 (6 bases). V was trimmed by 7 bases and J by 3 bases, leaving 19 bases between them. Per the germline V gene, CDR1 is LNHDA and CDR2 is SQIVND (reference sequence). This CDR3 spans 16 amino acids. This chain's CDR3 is CASNPVAGSHYNEQFF. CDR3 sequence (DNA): TGTGCCAGTAACCCGGTAGCCGGGAGCCACTACAATGAGCAGTTCTTC.

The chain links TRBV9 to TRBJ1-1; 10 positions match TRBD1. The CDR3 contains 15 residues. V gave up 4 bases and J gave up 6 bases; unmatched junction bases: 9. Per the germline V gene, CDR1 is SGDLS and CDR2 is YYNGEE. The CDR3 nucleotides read TGTGCCAGCAGCCCCTCGGGACAGGGGATTGCTGAAGCTTTCTTT. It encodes CASSPSGQGIAEAFF.

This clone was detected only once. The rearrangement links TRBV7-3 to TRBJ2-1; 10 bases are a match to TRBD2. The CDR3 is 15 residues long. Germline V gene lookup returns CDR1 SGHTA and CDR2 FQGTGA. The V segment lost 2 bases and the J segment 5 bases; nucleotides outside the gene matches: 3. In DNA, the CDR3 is TGTGCCAGCAGCTTAGGGACTAGCGCCAACAATGAGCAGTTCTTC. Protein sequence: CASSLGTSANNEQFF.

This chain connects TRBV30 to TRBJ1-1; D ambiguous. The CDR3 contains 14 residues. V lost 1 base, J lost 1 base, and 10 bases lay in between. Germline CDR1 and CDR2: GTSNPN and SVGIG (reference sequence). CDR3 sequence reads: CAWSDRGWNTEAFF. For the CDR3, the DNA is TGTGCCTGGAGTGATCGGGGATGGAACACTGAAGCTTTCTTT.

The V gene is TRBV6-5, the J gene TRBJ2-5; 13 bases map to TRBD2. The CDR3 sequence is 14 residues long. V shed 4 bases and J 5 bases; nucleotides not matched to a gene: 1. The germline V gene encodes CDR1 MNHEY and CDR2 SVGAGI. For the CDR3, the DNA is TGTGCCAGCAGTTCACTAGCGGGAGGGGAGACCCAGTACTTC. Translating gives CASSSLAGGETQYF.

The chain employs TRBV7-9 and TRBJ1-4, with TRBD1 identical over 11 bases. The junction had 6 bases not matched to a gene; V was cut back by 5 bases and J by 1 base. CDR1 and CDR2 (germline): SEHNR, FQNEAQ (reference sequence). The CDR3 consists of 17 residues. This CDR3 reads CASSLDRGLGTNEKLFF. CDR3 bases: TGTGCCAGCAGCCTGGACAGGGGGCTAGGAACTAATGAAAAACTGTTTTTT.